This TCR beta chain was documented in a study of blood T cell repertoires in COVID-19. On the study more broadly: T cells, B-cell-depleted T cells, or PBMCs supplied cDNA or gDNA.

V gave up 4 bases and J gave up 5 bases, with 8 bases separating them. This CDR3 has 12 residues. Germline CDR1 and CDR2: LGHDT and YNNKEL (reference sequence). Data came from immunoSEQ multiplex PCR; TCRdb stores just in-frame clones and leaves some out. The sample holds some 150,000 clones, around 87% seen once. The origin of this receptor is a woman older than 75 in a cohort sampled during active or convalescent COVID-19. The specimen was peripheral blood. The gene calls are TRBV3-1 (or the pseudogene TRBV3-2) and TRBJ1-2; D is uncertain. CDR3 amino acids: CASSLGAYGYTF. CDR3 DNA sequence: TGTGCCAGCAGCCTCGGTGCGTATGGCTACACCTTC.